This TCR beta chain was identified in a study of blood T cells in healthy people across ages. Overall study findings and caveats: Unknown CMV status may confound age-related changes in expanded clones. With unsorted PBMCs, a conclusive comparison of naive versus antigen-experienced cells was not possible.

A second PCR, run for 7 to 11 cycles, used a sample-barcoded 5' primer plus a J-beta primer mix. Using its own MiXCR run on the 5' RACE reads, TCRdb lists one record per CDR3 protein. The sample lists 1.5 million or so distinct CDR3 sequences; approximately 42% were seen once. The sample holds many counts of this clonotype. What it recognizes is unknown. Sequences were obtained from blood. The TCR comes from a woman aged 18-29 years in good health.

The CDR3, as DNA: TGCGCCAGCAGCCAAGAACCGGGGGTGCGGAATGAGCAGTTCTTC. It encodes CASSQEPGVRNEQFF. The chain carries TRBV4-3 and TRBJ2-1, with D perhaps matching TRBD2 (6 bases). The germline gives CDR1 LGHNA, CDR2 YSLEER. V was trimmed by 0 bases and J by 7 bases, leaving 13 bases between them. The CDR3 is made up of 15 amino acids.